The rows below give T cell receptor beta chains drawn from one sample of a study of beta chain features in type 1 diabetes. Generated by immunoSEQ multiplex PCR, the TCRdb table keeps only in-frame clones and is missing some. This sample has 680,000 or so clones, with roughly 13% found just once. Sequencing input: naive CD4+ T cells from blood. The receptor source for this set is a young man with type 1 diabetes. CDR3s include the opening cysteine and the closing phenylalanine or tryptophan. A D gene is named only where the DNA matches it firmly. The size entry is marked missing in some rows and otherwise reads once, few, many or a size class.

d_call,j_call,v_call,clone_size,cdr3_length,cdr3_nt,cdr3_aa
-,TRBJ1-5,TRBV7-9,few,16,TGTGCCAGCAGCTTAGTGGGCAGAGCCGGCCCTCAGCCCCAGCATTTT,CASSLVGRAGPQPQHF
-,TRBJ1-6,TRBV4-1,-,15,TGCGCCAGCAGCCAAGATGGGTTGGGAATTTCACCCCTCCACTTT,CASSQDGLGISPLHF
TRBD1,TRBJ2-2,TRBV10-3,-,16,TGTGCCACCGTAGGATGGACAGGGGGGAACACCGGGGAGCTGTTTTTT,CATVGWTGGNTGELFF
-,TRBJ1-5,TRBV30,few,14,TGTGCCTGGAGTGTAGGGGGGGCGGGTCAGCCCCAGCATTTT,CAWSVGGAGQPQHF
-,TRBJ2-1,TRBV19,-,17,TGTGCCAGTAGTATAAAGGGCTCCCCTAGCTCCTACAATGAGCAGTTCTTC,CASSIKGSPSSYNEQFF
-,TRBJ2-5,TRBV13,few,12,TGTGCCAGCAGCTTACCCCAAGAGACCCAGTACTTC,CASSLPQETQYF
-,TRBJ1-1,TRBV29-1,few,14,TGCAGCGTTGAACTACAGGGCTGGAACACTGAAGCTTTCTTT,CSVELQGWNTEAFF
TRBD2,TRBJ2-1,TRBV4-1,-,14,TGCGCCAGCAGCCCGGGACTAGGAGGCAATGAGCAGTTCTTC,CASSPGLGGNEQFF
-,TRBJ2-7,TRBV6-6,few,14,TGTGCCAGCAGTTACCCGGGCAGCTCCTACGAGCAGTACTTC,CASSYPGSSYEQYF
-,TRBJ2-6,TRBV28,-,12,TGTGCCAGCACGTCTGGGGCCAACGTCCTGACTTTC,CASTSGANVLTF
-,TRBJ2-3,TRBV19,few,14,TGTGCCAGTAGCCGGGACGTACGATTGGATACGCAGTATTTT,CASSRDVRLDTQYF
TRBD1,TRBJ2-5,TRBV6-1,few,11,TGTGCCACTAGACAGGGGGAGACCCAGTACTTC,CATRQGETQYF
TRBD1,TRBJ1-2,TRBV6-5,few,14,TGTGCCAGCAGTTTTCAAGGGGGCGCGGATGGCTACACCTTC,CASSFQGGADGYTF
TRBD1,TRBJ1-5,TRBV10-2,-,13,TGCGCCAGCAGTGGACAGGGGAATCAGCCCCAGCATTTT,CASSGQGNQPQHF
-,TRBJ1-1,TRBV10-3,few,14,TGTGCCATCAGTGAATTTACCCTCCACACTGAAGCTTTCTTT,CAISEFTLHTEAFF
-,TRBJ1-2,TRBV15,-,14,TGTGCCACCAGCAGAGAGGCGATGGGCTATGGCTACACCTTC,CATSREAMGYGYTF
-,TRBJ2-4,TRBV5-1,-,13,TGCGCCAGCAGCTTCACGGGGGAGGACATTCAGTACTTC,CASSFTGEDIQYF
-,TRBJ1-2,TRBV28,-,14,TGTGCCAGCAGTTCCCGACTTGGCAGGGACGGCTACACCTTC,CASSSRLGRDGYTF